The T cell receptor (beta chain) described here comes from a study of graft-versus-host responses after intestinal transplantation. Turning to the study itself: Each recipient received a multivisceral, liver-intestinal, or isolated intestinal graft.

Remarks on this clone: Antigen: not known.

Study-level findings and limits: Recipient marrow showed GvH clones, some seen first in ileum or blood.

TCRdb keeps only in-frame clones here, not all; method: immunoSEQ multiplex PCR. The sample has just over 70,000 clones, over 75% seen once. The sample here was unstimulated CD4+ T cells sorted from spleen or lymph node cells, taken before transplant. The TCR was taken from a human donor who was the organ donor for an intestinal transplant.

CDR3 residues: CASSLGLDRVGSPLHF. DNA of the CDR3: TGCGCCAGCAGCTTGGGGTTGGACAGGGTAGGTTCACCCCTCCACTTT. The rearrangement uses TRBV5-1 and TRBJ1-6; 8 bases line up with TRBD1. V lost 0 bases, J lost 9 bases, and 8 bases stayed unmatched. This CDR3 region has 16 residues. The V gene's germline CDR1 is SGHRS and CDR2 YFSETQ.